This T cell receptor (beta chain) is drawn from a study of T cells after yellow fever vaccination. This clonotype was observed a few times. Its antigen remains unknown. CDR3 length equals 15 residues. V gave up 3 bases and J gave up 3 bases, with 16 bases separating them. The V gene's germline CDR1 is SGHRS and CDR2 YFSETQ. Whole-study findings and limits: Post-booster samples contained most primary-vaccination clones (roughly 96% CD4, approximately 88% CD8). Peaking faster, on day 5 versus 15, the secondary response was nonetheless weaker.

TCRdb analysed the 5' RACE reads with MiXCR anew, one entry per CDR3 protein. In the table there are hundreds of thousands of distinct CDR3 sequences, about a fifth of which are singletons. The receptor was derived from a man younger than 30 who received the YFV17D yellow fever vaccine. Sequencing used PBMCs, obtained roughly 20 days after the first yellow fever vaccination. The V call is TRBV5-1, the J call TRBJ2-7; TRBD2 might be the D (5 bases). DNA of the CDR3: TGCGCCAGCAGCTCCCCTCCATACGGGGTCTACGAGCAGTACTTC. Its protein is CASSSPPYGVYEQYF.